This TCR beta chain was documented in a study of shared clonotypes between healthy human individuals (dated by TCRdb to the early 2020s). Regarding the research as a whole: The cohort included a few men and a couple of women between 18 and 49 years of age. For each donor, CD4 naive and CD4 memory were each given three plates, CD8 naive was given two plates, and CD8 memory was given one plate. To estimate repertoire size and how much clonotype sharing occurs between individuals, the study deeply sequenced the blood TCR repertoires of five healthy adults. Different laboratories and diverse techniques were used to prepare libraries and sequence TCR repertoires, to increase sequencing depth and limit assay-specific biases. Between about 0.85 and 9.5 billion PBMCs per donor were obtained by leukapheresis. Broad study findings and their caveats: Incomplete sequencing was indicated by rarefaction of sorted-subset datasets, despite the large sequencing depth. Clonotypes shared by all four sorted-subset donors showed higher generation probabilities than non-shared clonotypes. Sampling was restricted to blood, and TCR repertoires in tissues likely differ from the TCR repertoires found in blood. Because the study included only a small number of donors, the genetic and exposure-history diversity represented was limited. When a few donors were compared, the shared fraction of clonotypes was around 5.1% for naive CD4, more than 3% for naive CD8, 2% to 2.5% for memory CD4, and 0.4% for memory CD8. Naive subsets generally had larger estimated clonotype richness than memory subsets did. Pairwise subsampling led to the expectation that sequencing depth would affect the degree of clonotype sharing among donors.

The donors were healthy, HIV-negative adults who had no recently reported acute infections or vaccinations. Every donor was a Caucasian adult living in Nashville, Tennessee, USA. CD4+ T cells were enriched by magnetic negative selection, after which naive cells were positively selected on CD45RA and the negative fraction was taken as the memory subset. After blood collection by leukapheresis, PBMCs were isolated using Ficoll-Histopaque density gradient centrifugation and then cryopreserved in the vapor phase of liquid nitrogen. Analytical flow cytometry was used to check the purity and quantity of each magnetically sorted T cell population. From each sorted fraction, genomic DNA was isolated and quantified by UV absorbance on a Nanodrop 2000c. Notes on this clone: The antigen this receptor binds is unknown. Qualities for individual bases were not recorded, and no much larger clone is one base off.

TCR CDR3 regions were amplified from genomic DNA by multiplex PCR using the deep immunoSEQ assay. Genomic DNA extracted from each cell subset was distributed evenly over all wells of several immunoSEQ 96-well plates, and each plate served as one replicate. For sorted subsets, roughly 200 ng of genomic DNA, equivalent to around 29,000 T cell genomes, went into each replicate PCR. Purified libraries were measured with a Qubit 3.0 fluorometer, size-checked on a Bioanalyzer 2100, and measured again with the KAPA Library Quantification kit. Each immunoSEQ 96-well plate was sequenced on its own single-read 150-cycle Illumina NextSeq 550 flow cell. In the authors' own workflow: Because only junctional sequences without quality scores were contained in the immunoSEQ output, filtering matching that applied to full-length reads could not be performed. Sequences were annotated with PyIR, a Python wrapper for IgBLAST v1.9, using IMGT germline references to assign V/J genes and CDR3. Reads with weak V/J assignments (E-value above 1e-6), missing CDR3, stop codons, out-of-frame junctions, or ambiguous translated residues were removed. V3J clonotypes were defined by identical inferred V gene, J gene, and CDR3 amino acid sequence. To compute the percentage overlap between repertoires, the number of shared unique clonotypes was divided by the size of the smaller repertoire. Three approaches were used to assess repertoire richness: RTK rarefaction, the Chao1 estimator, and Recon v2.1 estimates of unobserved clonotypes. Generation probabilities were computed with OLGA for all TCRbeta clonotypes obtained by the gDNA method from several donors. In its TCRdb copy, this immuneACCESS table keeps in-frame sequences only and misses some clones. Where compared with another copy, unresolved V genes explain less than half of these, and the others have no known cause. For V, J and clone size, that table is used; D and trimming come from the DNA. The table for this sample lists around 750,000 clones; over 65% of them were counted only once. The ten largest account for roughly 1.7% of the sample.

CDR1 and CDR2, per the germline V gene, are MDHEN and SYDVKM. The CDR3, cysteine through phenylalanine, is 14 amino acids long. Only the CDR3 part of the read is kept: 42 bases, read in frame from the first base. Cut back by 7 bases and 4 bases, the V and J ends lie 16 bases apart. Sequenced material: memory CD4+ T cells sorted from blood. The sample's cell subset or site label is to be understood as: CD45RA-negative fraction. The sequence joins TRBV28 to TRBJ2-5; TRBD1 is perhaps the D gene, given 6 matching bases. This clonotype was obtained from a woman in her 30s in good health. CDR3 region: CASTPSQGLETQYF. The DNA is TGTGCCAGCACCCCCAGTCAGGGGCTAGAGACCCAGTACTTC.